These T cell receptor beta chains were read from a single sample in a study of control samples from healthy donors and cancer patients. Sequencing used immunoSEQ multiplex PCR; TCRdb keeps in-frame clones, though not all of them. The sample lists over 85,000 clones; roughly 90% were seen once. The sample consisted of PBMCs. The receptors here all came from a woman aged 55-70 years with lung cancer. The CDR3 runs from the conserved cysteine through the conserved F or W. D genes are given only for firm matches. A clone size is listed for some rows: how often the clone was seen (once, few, many), or a class if it is expanded.

NA | TRBJ2-1 | 14 | NA | TRBV6-6 | TGTGCCACCTTGAGGGCTAGCCCGAGGAATGAGCAGTTCTTC | CATLRASPRNEQFF
TRBD2 | TRBJ2-5 | 15 | NA | TRBV3-1/TRBV3-2 | TGTGCCAGCAGCCACGATTTAGCGGGAAAGGAGACCCAGTACTTC | CASSHDLAGKETQYF
NA | TRBJ1-1 | 15 | few | TRBV19 | TGTGCCAGTAGTATGGGAGACAGCCCCCTCTATGAAGCTTTCTTT | CASSMGDSPLYEAFF
TRBD1 | TRBJ1-5 | 16 | NA | TRBV10-3 | TGTGCCATCAGTGAGGGGACAGGTAACGACAATCAGCCCCAGCATTTT | CAISEGTGNDNQPQHF
TRBD1 | TRBJ1-5 | 13 | NA | TRBV9 | TGTGCCAGCAGCGGACAGGGTTCTGGGCCCCAGCATTTT | CASSGQGSGPQHF
NA | TRBJ1-1 | 15 | NA | TRBV5-1 | TGCGCCAGCAGCTTGGTCCCAGGGGCGGACACTGAAGCTTTCTTT | CASSLVPGADTEAFF
NA | TRBJ1-3 | 15 | NA | TRBV18 | TGTGCCAGCTCCCGCGACAGAGCCTCTGGAAACACCATATATTTT | CASSRDRASGNTIYF
NA | TRBJ1-1 | 12 | NA | TRBV7-8 | TGTGCCAGCAGCTTAGTTCTCGCTGAAGCTTTCTTT | CASSLVLAEAFF
NA | TRBJ2-4 | 13 | NA | TRBV9 | TGTGCCAGCAGCCTTAGTGGGGGGAGTTTTCAGTACTTC | CASSLSGGSFQYF
NA | TRBJ2-7 | 15 | NA | TRBV9 | TGTGCCAGCAGCACCTCCGCGACAGCCATCTACGAGCAGTACTTC | CASSTSATAIYEQYF
NA | TRBJ1-4 | 18 | NA | TRBV4-1 | TGCGCCAGCAGCCAAGATCGCATCCCCTCGGGGTTAGAAGAAAAACTGTTTTTT | CASSQDRIPSGLEEKLFF
NA | TRBJ2-5 | 12 | NA | TRBV3-1/TRBV3-2 | TGTGCCACCAGACCGGGCCAAGAGACCCAGTACTTC | CATRPGQETQYF
NA | TRBJ2-5 | 14 | once | TRBV18 | TGTGCCAGCTCACCATACTCTAAGGAAGAGACCCAGTACTTC | CASSPYSKEETQYF
NA | TRBJ1-2 | 11 | once | TRBV3-1/TRBV3-2 | TGTGCCAGCAGCCACGATTCGGGCTACACCTTC | CASSHDSGYTF
TRBD1 | TRBJ2-7 | 15 | NA | TRBV9 | TGTGCCAGCAGCGTAGAGGGACAGGGGGACGGCGAGCAGTACTTC | CASSVEGQGDGEQYF
TRBD1 | TRBJ1-1 | 13 | NA | TRBV19 | TGTGCCAGTAGTATACCCCAGGGGGGTGAAGCTTTCTTT | CASSIPQGGEAFF
NA | TRBJ2-5 | 14 | NA | TRBV5-4 | TGTGCCAGCAGCTTGCCAAATTCGGGAGAGACCCAGTACTTC | CASSLPNSGETQYF
NA | TRBJ1-3 | 13 | once | TRBV14 | TGTGCCAGCAGTGTTCAGGTCGGAAACACCATATATTTT | CASSVQVGNTIYF